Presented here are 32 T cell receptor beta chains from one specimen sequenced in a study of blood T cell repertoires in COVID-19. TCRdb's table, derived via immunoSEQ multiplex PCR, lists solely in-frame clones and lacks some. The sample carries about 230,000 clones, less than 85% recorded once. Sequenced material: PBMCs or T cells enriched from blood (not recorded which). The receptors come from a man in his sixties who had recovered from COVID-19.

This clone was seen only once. The CDR3, as DNA: TGTGCCAGTAGTATGCGACAGGGGTATGGCTACACCTTC. Residues: CASSMRQGYGYTF. The V gene is TRBV19, the J gene TRBJ1-2; 8 nucleotides match TRBD1. Germline loops: CDR1 LNHDA, CDR2 SQIVND (reference sequence). V shed 3 bases and J 5 bases; nucleotides not matched to a gene: 2. The CDR3 totals 13 residues.

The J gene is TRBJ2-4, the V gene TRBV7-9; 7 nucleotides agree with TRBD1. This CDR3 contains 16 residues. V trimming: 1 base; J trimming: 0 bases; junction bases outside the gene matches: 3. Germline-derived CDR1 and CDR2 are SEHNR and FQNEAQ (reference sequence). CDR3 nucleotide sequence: TGTGCCAGCAGCTTAGACCGGACAGGAGCCAAAAACATTCAGTACTTC. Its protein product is CASSLDRTGAKNIQYF.

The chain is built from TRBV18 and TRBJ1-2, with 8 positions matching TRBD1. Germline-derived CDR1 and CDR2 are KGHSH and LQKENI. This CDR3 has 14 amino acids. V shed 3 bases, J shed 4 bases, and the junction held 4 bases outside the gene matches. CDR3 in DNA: TGTGCCAGCTCACCTGGCACAGGGGGCTATGGCTACACCTTC. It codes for CASSPGTGGYGYTF.

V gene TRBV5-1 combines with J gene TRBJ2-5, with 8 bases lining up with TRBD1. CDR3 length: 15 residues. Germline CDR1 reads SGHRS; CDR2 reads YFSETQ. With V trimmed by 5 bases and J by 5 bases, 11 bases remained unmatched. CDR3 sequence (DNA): TGCGCCAGCAGTCGAGCGCAGGGGGCAGGGGAGACCCAGTACTTC. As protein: CASSRAQGAGETQYF.

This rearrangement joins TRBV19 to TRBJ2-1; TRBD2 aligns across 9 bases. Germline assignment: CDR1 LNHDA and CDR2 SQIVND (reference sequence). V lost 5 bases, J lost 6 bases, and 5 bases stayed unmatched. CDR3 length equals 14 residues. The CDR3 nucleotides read TGTGCCAGTAGTTTCGCGCGGGGGGGCAATGAGCAGTTCTTC. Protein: CASSFARGGNEQFF.

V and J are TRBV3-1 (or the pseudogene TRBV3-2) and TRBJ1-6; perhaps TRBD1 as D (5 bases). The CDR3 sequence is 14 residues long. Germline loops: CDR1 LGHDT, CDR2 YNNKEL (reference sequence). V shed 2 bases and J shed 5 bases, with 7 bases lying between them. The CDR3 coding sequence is TGTGCCAGCAGCCAATGGGGCGATAATTCACCCCTCCACTTT. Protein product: CASSQWGDNSPLHF.

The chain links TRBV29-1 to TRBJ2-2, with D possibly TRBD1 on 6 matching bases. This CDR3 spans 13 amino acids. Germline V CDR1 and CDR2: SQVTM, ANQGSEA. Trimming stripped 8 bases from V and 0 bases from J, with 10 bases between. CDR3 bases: TGCAGCTCAGGGGTTACGAACACCGGGGAGCTGTTTTTT. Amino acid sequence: CSSGVTNTGELFF.

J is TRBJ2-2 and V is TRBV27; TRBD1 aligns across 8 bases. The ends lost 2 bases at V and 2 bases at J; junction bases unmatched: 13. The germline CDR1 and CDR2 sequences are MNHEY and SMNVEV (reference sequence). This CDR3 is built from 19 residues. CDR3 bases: TGTGCCAGCAGTTTAAGGGGACAGGCCCAACCAAAAAACACCGGGGAGCTGTTTTTT. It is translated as CASSLRGQAQPKNTGELFF.

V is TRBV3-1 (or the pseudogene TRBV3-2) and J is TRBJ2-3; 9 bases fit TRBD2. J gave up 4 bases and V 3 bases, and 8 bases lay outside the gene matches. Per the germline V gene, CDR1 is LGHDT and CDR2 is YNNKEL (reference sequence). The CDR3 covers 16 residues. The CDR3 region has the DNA TGTGCCAGCAGCCACCACCCGACTAGCGGTGCAGATACGCAGTATTTT. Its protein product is CASSHHPTSGADTQYF.

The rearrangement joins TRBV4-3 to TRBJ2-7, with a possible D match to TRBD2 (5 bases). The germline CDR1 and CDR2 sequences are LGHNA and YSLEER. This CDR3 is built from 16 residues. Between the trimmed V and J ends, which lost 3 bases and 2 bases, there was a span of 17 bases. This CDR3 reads CASSQDPSPGTYEQYF. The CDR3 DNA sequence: TGCGCCAGCAGCCAGGACCCTAGTCCCGGGACCTACGAGCAGTACTTC.

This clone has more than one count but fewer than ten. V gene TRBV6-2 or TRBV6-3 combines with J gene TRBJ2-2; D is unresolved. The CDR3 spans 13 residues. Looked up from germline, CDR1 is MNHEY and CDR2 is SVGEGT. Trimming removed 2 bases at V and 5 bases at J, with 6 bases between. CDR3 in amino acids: CASSYDGTGELFF. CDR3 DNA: TGTGCCAGCAGTTACGACGGGACCGGGGAGCTGTTTTTT.

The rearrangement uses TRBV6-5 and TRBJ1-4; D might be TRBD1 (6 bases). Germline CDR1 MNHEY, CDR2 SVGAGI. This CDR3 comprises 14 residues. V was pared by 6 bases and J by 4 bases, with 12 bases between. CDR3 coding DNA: TGTGCCAGCAGCGGACAGTTCCTTAATGAAAAACTGTTTTTT. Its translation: CASSGQFLNEKLFF.

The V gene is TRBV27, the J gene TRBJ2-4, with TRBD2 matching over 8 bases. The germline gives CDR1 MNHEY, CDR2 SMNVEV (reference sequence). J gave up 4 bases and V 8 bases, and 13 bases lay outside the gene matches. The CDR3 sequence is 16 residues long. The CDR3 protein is CASAPAGGFGKNIQYF. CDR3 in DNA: TGTGCCAGCGCCCCCGCGGGGGGATTTGGGAAAAACATTCAGTACTTC.

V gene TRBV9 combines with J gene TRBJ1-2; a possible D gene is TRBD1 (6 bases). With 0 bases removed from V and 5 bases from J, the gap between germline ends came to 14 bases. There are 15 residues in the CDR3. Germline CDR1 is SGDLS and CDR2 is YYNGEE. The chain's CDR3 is CASSVDWAGEYGYTF. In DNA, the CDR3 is TGTGCCAGCAGCGTAGACTGGGCAGGGGAGTATGGCTACACCTTC.

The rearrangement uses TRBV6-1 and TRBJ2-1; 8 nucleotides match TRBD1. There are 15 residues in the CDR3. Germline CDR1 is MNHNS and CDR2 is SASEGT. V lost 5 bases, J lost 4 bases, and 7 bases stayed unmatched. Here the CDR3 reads CASSPPGGSYNEQFF. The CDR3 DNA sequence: TGTGCCAGCAGTCCCCCAGGGGGCTCGTACAATGAGCAGTTCTTC.

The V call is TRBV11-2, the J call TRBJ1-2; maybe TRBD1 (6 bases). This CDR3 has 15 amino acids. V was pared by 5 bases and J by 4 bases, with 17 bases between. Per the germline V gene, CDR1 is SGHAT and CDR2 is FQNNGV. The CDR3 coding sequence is TGTGCCAGCAGCCTAGGTAGACAGGACGCCTATGGCTACACCTTC. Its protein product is CASSLGRQDAYGYTF.

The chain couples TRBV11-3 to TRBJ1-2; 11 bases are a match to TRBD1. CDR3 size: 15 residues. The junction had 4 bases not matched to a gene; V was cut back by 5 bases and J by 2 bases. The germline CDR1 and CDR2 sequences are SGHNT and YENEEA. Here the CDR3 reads CASSPGTGGNYGYTF. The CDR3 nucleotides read TGTGCCAGCAGCCCAGGGACAGGGGGAAACTATGGCTACACCTTC.

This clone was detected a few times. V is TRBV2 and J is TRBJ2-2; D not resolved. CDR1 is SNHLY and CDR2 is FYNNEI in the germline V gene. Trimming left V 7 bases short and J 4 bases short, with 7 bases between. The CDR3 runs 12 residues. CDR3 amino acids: CASNIITGELFF. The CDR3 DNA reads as TGTGCCAGCAACATCATCACCGGGGAGCTGTTTTTT.

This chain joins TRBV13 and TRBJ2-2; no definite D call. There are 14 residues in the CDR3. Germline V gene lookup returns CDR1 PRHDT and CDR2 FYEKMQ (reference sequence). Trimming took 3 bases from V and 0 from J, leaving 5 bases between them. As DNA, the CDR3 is TGTGCCAGCAGCTTCTACGCGAACACCGGGGAGCTGTTTTTT. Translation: CASSFYANTGELFF.

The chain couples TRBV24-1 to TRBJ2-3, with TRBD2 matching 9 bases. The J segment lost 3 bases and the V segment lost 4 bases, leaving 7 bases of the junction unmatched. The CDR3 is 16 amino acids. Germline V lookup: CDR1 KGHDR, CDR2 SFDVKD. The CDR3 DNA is TGTGCCACCAGTGAGGCGGGACTAGCTCGAACAGATACGCAGTATTTT. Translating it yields CATSEAGLARTDTQYF.

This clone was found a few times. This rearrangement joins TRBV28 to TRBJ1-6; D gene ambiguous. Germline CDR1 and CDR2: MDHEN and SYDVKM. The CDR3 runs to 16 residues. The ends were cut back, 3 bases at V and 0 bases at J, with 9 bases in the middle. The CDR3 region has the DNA TGTGCCAGCAGTTTGATCCGAGACTCCTATAATTCACCCCTCCACTTT. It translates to CASSLIRDSYNSPLHF.

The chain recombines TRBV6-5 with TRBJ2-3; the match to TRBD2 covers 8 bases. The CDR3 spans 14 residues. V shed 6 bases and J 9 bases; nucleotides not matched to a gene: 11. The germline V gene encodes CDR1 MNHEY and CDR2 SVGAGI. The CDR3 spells CASSGVPGRGTQYF. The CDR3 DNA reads TGTGCCAGCAGCGGTGTCCCCGGGAGGGGGACGCAGTATTTT.

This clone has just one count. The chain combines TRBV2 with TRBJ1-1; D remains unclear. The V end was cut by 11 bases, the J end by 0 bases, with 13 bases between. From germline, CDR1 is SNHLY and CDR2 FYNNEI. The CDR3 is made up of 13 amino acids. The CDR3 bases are TGTGCCGCCAGGCGGGGAATGAACACTGAAGCTTTCTTT. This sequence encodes CAARRGMNTEAFF.

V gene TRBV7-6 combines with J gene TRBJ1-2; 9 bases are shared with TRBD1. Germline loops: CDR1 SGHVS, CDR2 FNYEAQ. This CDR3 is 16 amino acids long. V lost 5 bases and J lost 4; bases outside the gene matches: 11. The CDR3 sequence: CASSPGYRGRFYGYTF. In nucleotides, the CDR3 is TGTGCCAGCAGCCCGGGCTACAGGGGGCGGTTCTATGGCTACACCTTC.

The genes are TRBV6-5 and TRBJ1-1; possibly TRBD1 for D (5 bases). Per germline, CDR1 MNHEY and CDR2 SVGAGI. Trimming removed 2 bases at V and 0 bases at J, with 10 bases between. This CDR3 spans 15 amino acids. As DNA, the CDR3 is TGTGCCAGCAGTTACGATGGGGCAGTGAACACTGAAGCTTTCTTT. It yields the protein CASSYDGAVNTEAFF.

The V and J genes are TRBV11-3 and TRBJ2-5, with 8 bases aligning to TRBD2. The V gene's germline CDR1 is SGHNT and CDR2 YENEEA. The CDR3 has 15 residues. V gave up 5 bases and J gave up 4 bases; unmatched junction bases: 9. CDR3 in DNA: TGTGCCAGCAGCCGCTCGGGGGGGAGGGGAGAGACCCAGTACTTC. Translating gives CASSRSGGRGETQYF.

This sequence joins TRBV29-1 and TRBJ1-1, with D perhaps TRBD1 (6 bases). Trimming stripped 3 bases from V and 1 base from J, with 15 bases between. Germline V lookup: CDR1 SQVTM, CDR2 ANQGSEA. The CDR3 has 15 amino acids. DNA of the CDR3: TGCAGCGTTGAGGGGTCGGGGGGGCCGAACACTGAAGCTTTCTTT. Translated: CSVEGSGGPNTEAFF.

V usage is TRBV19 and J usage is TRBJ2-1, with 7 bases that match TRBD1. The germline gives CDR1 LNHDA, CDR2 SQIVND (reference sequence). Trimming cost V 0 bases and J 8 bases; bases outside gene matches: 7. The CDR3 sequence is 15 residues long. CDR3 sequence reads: CASSIDRRQGDEQFF. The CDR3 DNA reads TGTGCCAGTAGTATAGATCGAAGACAGGGCGATGAGCAGTTCTTC. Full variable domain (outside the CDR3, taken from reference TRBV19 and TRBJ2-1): DGGITQSPKYLFRKEGQNVTLSCEQNLNHDAMYWYRQDPGQGLRLIYYSQIVNDFQKGDIAEGYSVSREKKESFPLTVTSAQKNPTAFYLCASSIDRRQGDEQFFGPGTRLTVL.

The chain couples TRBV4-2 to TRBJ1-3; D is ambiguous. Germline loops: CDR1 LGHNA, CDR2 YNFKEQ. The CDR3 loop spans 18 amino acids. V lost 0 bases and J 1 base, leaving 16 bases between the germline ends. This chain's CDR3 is CASSQDRGSVGSGNTIYF. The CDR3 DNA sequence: TGTGCCAGCAGCCAAGATCGAGGGAGCGTGGGATCTGGAAACACCATATATTTT.

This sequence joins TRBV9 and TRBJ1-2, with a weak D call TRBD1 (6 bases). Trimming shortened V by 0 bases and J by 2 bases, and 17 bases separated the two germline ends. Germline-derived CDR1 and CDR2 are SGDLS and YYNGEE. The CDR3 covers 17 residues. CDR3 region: CASSVGWGQLENYGYTF. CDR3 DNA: TGTGCCAGCAGCGTAGGTTGGGGGCAGTTAGAAAACTATGGCTACACCTTC.

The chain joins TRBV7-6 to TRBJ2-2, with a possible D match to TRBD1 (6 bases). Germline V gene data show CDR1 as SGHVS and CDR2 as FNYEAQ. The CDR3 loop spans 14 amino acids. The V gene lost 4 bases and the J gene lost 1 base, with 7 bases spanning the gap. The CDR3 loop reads CASSSQGNTGELFF. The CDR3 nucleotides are TGTGCCAGCAGCTCACAGGGGAACACCGGGGAGCTGTTTTTT. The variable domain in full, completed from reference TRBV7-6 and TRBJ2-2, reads GAGVSQSPRYKVTKRGQDVALRCDPISGHVSLYWYRQALGQGPEFLTYFNYEAQQDKSGLPNDRFSAERPEGSISTLTIQRTEQRDSAMYRCASSSQGNTGELFFGEGSRLTVL.

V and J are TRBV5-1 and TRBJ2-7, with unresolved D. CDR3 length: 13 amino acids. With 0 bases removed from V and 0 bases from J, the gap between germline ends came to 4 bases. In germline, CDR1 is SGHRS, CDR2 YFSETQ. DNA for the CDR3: TGCGCCAGCAGCTTGGACACCTCCTACGAGCAGTACTTC. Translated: CASSLDTSYEQYF.